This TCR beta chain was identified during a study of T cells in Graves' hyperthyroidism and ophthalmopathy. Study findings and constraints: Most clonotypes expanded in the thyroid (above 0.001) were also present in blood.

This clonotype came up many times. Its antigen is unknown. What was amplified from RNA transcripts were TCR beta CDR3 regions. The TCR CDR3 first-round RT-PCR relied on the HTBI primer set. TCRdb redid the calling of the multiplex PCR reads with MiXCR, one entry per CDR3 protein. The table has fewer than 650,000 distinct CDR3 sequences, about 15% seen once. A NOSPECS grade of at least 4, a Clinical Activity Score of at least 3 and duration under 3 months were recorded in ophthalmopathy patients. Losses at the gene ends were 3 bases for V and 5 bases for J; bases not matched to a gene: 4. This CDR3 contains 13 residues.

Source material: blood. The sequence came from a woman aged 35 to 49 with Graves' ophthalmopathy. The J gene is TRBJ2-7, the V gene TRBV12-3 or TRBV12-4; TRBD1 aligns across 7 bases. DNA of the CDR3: TGTGCCAGCAGTTTCAGGGGGTCCCACGAGCAGTACTTC. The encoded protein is CASSFRGSHEQYF.